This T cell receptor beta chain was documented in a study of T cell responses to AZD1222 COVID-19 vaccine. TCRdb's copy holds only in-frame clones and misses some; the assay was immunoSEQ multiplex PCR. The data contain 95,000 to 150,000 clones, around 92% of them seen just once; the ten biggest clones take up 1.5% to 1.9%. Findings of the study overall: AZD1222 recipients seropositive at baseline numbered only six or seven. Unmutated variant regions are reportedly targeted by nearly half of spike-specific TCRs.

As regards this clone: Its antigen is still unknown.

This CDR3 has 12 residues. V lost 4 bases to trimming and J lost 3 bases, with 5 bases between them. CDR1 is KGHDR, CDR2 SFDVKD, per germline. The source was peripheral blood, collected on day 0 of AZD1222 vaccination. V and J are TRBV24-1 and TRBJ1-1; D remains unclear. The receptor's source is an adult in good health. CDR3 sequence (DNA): TGTGCCACCAGTGACCGGGACACTGAAGCTTTCTTT. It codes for CATSDRDTEAFF.